The 20 T cell receptor beta chains below come from one sample, sequenced in a study of control samples from healthy donors and cancer patients. Using immunoSEQ multiplex PCR, the repertoire was profiled, and TCRdb retains in-frame clones only, with some absent. In the table there are around 84,000 clones, 75% to 85% of which are singletons. The material sequenced was PBMCs. All receptors derive from a man aged 55 to 70 with head and neck cancer.

The J gene is TRBJ2-5, the V gene TRBV10-3, with D maybe TRBD1 (5 bases). The CDR3 loop spans 16 amino acids. Per the germline V gene, CDR1 is ENHRY and CDR2 is SYGVKD. The V and J ends lost 0 bases and 1 base respectively, with 12 bases between them. The CDR3 DNA sequence: TGTGCCATCAGTGAGTCGCCCTCAGGGCCCCAAGAGACCCAGTACTTC. Encoded protein: CAISESPSGPQETQYF.

This clone was seen only once. The rearrangement uses TRBV5-1 and TRBJ2-7; a possible D gene is TRBD1 (5 bases). Germline V gene sequence: CDR1 SGHRS, CDR2 YFSETQ. The CDR3 is 16 amino acids. Trimming took off 4 bases at V and 1 base at J, with 18 bases between the two ends. In DNA form, the CDR3 reads TGCGCCAGCAGCACAGGTCAGGGTGAATCGTCCTACGAGCAGTACTTC. It encodes CASSTGQGESSYEQYF.

In DNA form, the CDR3 reads TGTGCCAGCAGCTTGCAAGGGTGGAGTGGGGCCAACGTCCTGACTTTC. Translated, it gives CASSLQGWSGANVLTF. The V gene is TRBV5-4, the J gene TRBJ2-6; unclear D gene. The CDR3 has 16 amino acids. V dropped 1 base and J dropped 3 bases, with 11 bases sitting between them. CDR1 and CDR2 (germline): SGHNT, YYREEE (reference sequence).

The V and J genes are TRBV7-2 and TRBJ2-3, with no clear D. Germline lookup yields CDR1 SGHTA and CDR2 FQGNSA. The CDR3 is 17 residues long. V lost 1 base and J 0 bases, leaving 14 bases between the germline ends. CDR3 protein: CASSLEPGPSSTDTQYF. The CDR3 region has the DNA TGTGCCAGCAGCTTAGAACCAGGTCCTTCCAGCACAGATACGCAGTATTTT.

The rearrangement joins TRBV11-3 to TRBJ1-1, with D hard to call. This CDR3 contains 19 residues. Germline V gene sequence: CDR1 SGHNT, CDR2 YENEEA. Trimming pared 0 bases from V and 0 bases from J, leaving 20 bases between. The CDR3 is CASSLDLSIKGPMNTEAFF. Here the CDR3 DNA reads TGTGCCAGCAGCTTAGATCTGAGTATAAAGGGCCCGATGAACACTGAAGCTTTCTTT. Full variable domain (remainder filled in from reference TRBV11-3 and TRBJ1-1): EAGVVQSPRYKIIEKKQPVAFWCNPISGHNTLYWYLQNLGQGPELLIRYENEEAVDDSQLPKDRFSAERLKGVDSTLKIQPAELGDSAVYLCASSLDLSIKGPMNTEAFFGQGTRLTVV.

DNA of the CDR3: TGCGCCAGCAGCAAAAGCAGTAGCTCCTACAATGAGCAGTTCTTC. Amino acids: CASSKSSSSYNEQFF. The chain carries TRBV5-1 and TRBJ2-1; no reliable D call. V was cut by 4 bases and J by 0 bases, with 11 bases left in between. The length of the CDR3 is 15 residues. CDR1 is SGHRS, CDR2 YFSETQ, per germline.

In this sample, this clone turned up a few times. The CDR3 protein is CAILKQWGLTYEQYF. For the CDR3, the DNA is TGTGCCATTCTAAAACAGTGGGGTCTGACCTACGAGCAGTACTTC. This sequence joins TRBV10-3 and TRBJ2-7; D remains unclear. Trimming removed 9 bases from V and 2 bases from J, with 20 bases in between. The CDR3 totals 15 residues. Germline CDR1 and CDR2: ENHRY and SYGVKD.

This clone was detected a few times. This CDR3 is CASSDMQLALSEQYF. The CDR3 bases are TGTGCCAGCAGTGATATGCAGCTAGCTCTATCCGAGCAGTACTTC. The chain has TRBV2 and TRBJ2-7; weak D call: TRBD2 (5 bases). CDR3 size: 15 residues. Germline loops: CDR1 SNHLY, CDR2 FYNNEI. V was shortened by 3 bases and J by 6 bases, with 18 bases between the two germline ends.

This chain connects TRBV28 to TRBJ2-3; the D is unclear. This CDR3 is 17 amino acids long. V was pared by 6 bases and J by 0 bases, with 19 bases between. The germline V gene encodes CDR1 MDHEN and CDR2 SYDVKM. The CDR3 loop is CASRVPPRGRSTDTQYF. DNA of the CDR3: TGTGCCAGCAGAGTCCCCCCCCGTGGCAGGAGCACAGATACGCAGTATTTT.

The V call is TRBV4-1, the J call TRBJ1-3; TRBD1 agrees at 8 bases. Germline V gene lookup returns CDR1 MGHRA and CDR2 YSYEKL. This CDR3 spans 17 amino acids. The V gene end was trimmed by 4 bases and the J gene end by 1 base; junction bases not matched to a gene: 9. CDR3 DNA sequence: TGCGCCAGCAGCCGTACAGGGGGGGCCGGTTCTGGAAACACCATATATTTT. The encoded protein is CASSRTGGAGSGNTIYF.

This clone appeared once. V usage is TRBV28 and J usage is TRBJ2-5, with 9 bases aligning to TRBD2. CDR1 is MDHEN and CDR2 is SYDVKM in the germline V gene. The CDR3 has 15 residues. With V trimmed by 2 bases and J by 5 bases, 6 bases remained unmatched. The chain's CDR3 is CASSLNLAGKETQYF. CDR3 bases: TGTGCCAGCAGTTTAAATCTAGCGGGAAAGGAGACCCAGTACTTC. The full variable domain, with the rest looked up from reference TRBV28 and TRBJ2-5, is DVKVTQSSRYLVKRTGEKVFLECVQDMDHENMFWYRQDPGLGLRLIYFSYDVKMKEKGDIPEGYSVSREKKERFSLILESASTNQTSMYLCASSLNLAGKETQYFGPGTRLLVL.

J is TRBJ1-1 and V is TRBV6-5, with D maybe TRBD1 (5 bases). The CDR3 has 15 amino acids. Germline CDR1 MNHEY, CDR2 SVGAGI. Between the trimmed V and J ends, which lost 5 bases and 1 base, there was a span of 14 bases. The CDR3 coding sequence is TGTGCCAGCAGTCCTAGCCGGGGCCCGAACACTGAAGCTTTCTTT. It translates to CASSPSRGPNTEAFF.

The table lists this clone with a few counts. V gene TRBV19 combines with J gene TRBJ1-4, with D maybe TRBD1 (6 bases). CDR1 is LNHDA, CDR2 SQIVND, per germline (reference sequence). The V end lost 8 bases, the J end lost 7 bases, and 14 bases lay between the germline ends. The CDR3 sequence is 13 residues long. The DNA for the CDR3 is TGTGCCAGTCGTCCGTTACAGGGTGAAAAACTGTTTTTT. This sequence encodes CASRPLQGEKLFF.

This clone is medium-sized. The chain is built from TRBV30 and TRBJ1-5, with D perhaps TRBD1 (6 bases). Germline lookup yields CDR1 GTSNPN and CDR2 SVGIG (reference sequence). The CDR3 is 13 amino acids. The V gene lost 3 bases and the J gene lost 1 base, with 7 bases spanning the gap. The CDR3 nucleotides are TGTGCCTGGAGAGGACAGAGCAATCAGCCCCAGCATTTT. Translating it yields CAWRGQSNQPQHF.

Details on this clone: Other DNA sequences of this sample code for an identical CDR3. The V and J genes are TRBV5-1 and TRBJ2-7, with 8 bases aligning to TRBD2. This CDR3 comprises 15 residues. Germline CDR1 and CDR2: SGHRS and YFSETQ. V was pared by 5 bases and J by 4 bases, with 11 bases of the junction left unmatched. The CDR3 nucleotides are TGCGCCAGCAGTTCGGGGGGGGAGGGTCGGTACGAGCAGTACTTC. It specifies CASSSGGEGRYEQYF.

The chain couples TRBV9 to TRBJ1-2, with D maybe TRBD1 (5 bases). Trimming left V 3 bases short and J 3 bases short, with 15 bases between. This CDR3 has 15 amino acids. CDR1 and CDR2 from the germline V gene are SGDLS and YYNGEE. CDR3 residues: CASSEEWGLDYGYTF. DNA for the CDR3: TGTGCCAGCAGCGAGGAGTGGGGGTTGGACTATGGCTACACCTTC. The entire variable domain, with the rest obtained from reference TRBV9 and TRBJ1-2, is as follows: DSGVTQTPKHLITATGQRVTLRCSPRSGDLSVYWYQQSLDQGLQFLIQYYNGEERAKGNILERFSAQQFPDLHSELNLSSLELGDSALYFCASSEEWGLDYGYTFGSGTRLTVV.

The chain uses TRBV18 and TRBJ1-4; D might be TRBD1 (6 bases). The CDR3 is made up of 15 amino acids. Germline V gives CDR1 KGHSH, CDR2 LQKENI. V was cut by 6 bases and J by 6 bases, with 17 bases left in between. CDR3 sequence: CASSPRAGVDEKLFF. CDR3 in DNA: TGTGCCAGCTCCCCCAGGGCAGGGGTGGATGAAAAACTGTTTTTT.

V is TRBV19 and J is TRBJ1-1; TRBD1 matches 7 bases. This CDR3 spans 14 amino acids. V lost 6 bases to trimming and J lost 3 bases; unmatched junction nucleotides: 7. Germline values: CDR1 LNHDA, CDR2 SQIVND (reference sequence). The CDR3 protein is CASRLQGLDTEAFF. The CDR3 nucleotides are TGTGCCAGTAGGCTACAGGGGTTGGACACTGAAGCTTTCTTT.

This clone was seen just once. V gene TRBV5-8 combines with J gene TRBJ2-7; TRBD1 matches at 7 bases. CDR1 is SGHTS, CDR2 YDEGEE, per germline. The CDR3 runs 16 residues. With 3 bases clipped from V and 3 bases from J, the junction kept 12 bases outside the gene matches. The CDR3 loop is CASSSGSGTANYEQYF. For the CDR3, the DNA is TGTGCCAGCAGCTCAGGCTCCGGGACAGCCAACTACGAGCAGTACTTC.

The rearrangement uses TRBV5-1 and TRBJ2-5, with TRBD2 identical over 7 bases. The CDR3 is 15 residues long. Losses at the gene ends were 3 bases for V and 3 bases for J; bases not matched to a gene: 8. The germline gives CDR1 SGHRS, CDR2 YFSETQ. This CDR3 is CASSSTGTNKETQYF. The CDR3 DNA reads TGCGCCAGCAGCTCGACCGGGACTAACAAAGAGACCCAGTACTTC. The variable domain in full, with the rest retrieved from reference TRBV5-1 and TRBJ2-5, is KAGVTQTPRYLIKTRGQQVTLSCSPISGHRSVSWYQQTPGQGLQFLFEYFSETQRNKGNFPGRFSGRQFSNSRSEMNVSTLELGDSALYLCASSSTGTNKETQYFGPGTRLLVL.